This TCR beta chain was found in a study of cytomegalovirus exposure and HLA in healthy donors. Study details: Drawn from HLA-typed donors, 83 million or so unique TCRs were held in an early data release.

Overall study results and limits: In a later analysis, V- and J-gene trimming of beta chains associated with a DCLRE1C missense variant, replicated independently.

V lost 2 bases to trimming and J lost 1 base; unmatched junction nucleotides: 2. Germline values: CDR1 MNHNY, CDR2 SVGAGI (reference sequence). This CDR3 spans 15 amino acids. The PCR used 60 Vbeta and 13 Jbeta primers. Generated by immunoSEQ multiplex PCR, the TCRdb table keeps only in-frame clones and is missing some. The data contain 80,000 to 100,000 clones, roughly four fifths of them singletons. In regard to this clone: Antigen specificity is unknown.

This clonotype originated in a man aged 35-49 years in good health and CMV-seropositive. V gene TRBV6-6 combines with J gene TRBJ1-1, with 9 bases aligning to TRBD1. Sequences were obtained from PBMCs. CDR3 sequence (DNA): TGTGCCAGCAGTTACAAGGGACAGGGGAACACTGAAGCTTTCTTT. Its protein product is CASSYKGQGNTEAFF.